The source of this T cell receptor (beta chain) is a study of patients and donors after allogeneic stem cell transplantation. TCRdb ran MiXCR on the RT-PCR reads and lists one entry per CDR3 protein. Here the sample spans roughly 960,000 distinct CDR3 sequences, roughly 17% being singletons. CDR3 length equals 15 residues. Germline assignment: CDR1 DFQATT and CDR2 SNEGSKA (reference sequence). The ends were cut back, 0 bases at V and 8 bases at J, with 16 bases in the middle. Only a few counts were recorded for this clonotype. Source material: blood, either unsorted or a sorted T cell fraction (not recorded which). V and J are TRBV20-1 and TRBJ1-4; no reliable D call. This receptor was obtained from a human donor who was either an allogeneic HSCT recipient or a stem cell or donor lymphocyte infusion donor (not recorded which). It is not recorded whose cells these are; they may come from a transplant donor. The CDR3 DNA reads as TGCAGTGCTAGAGATCGAGCCCGGTGGGCGGAAAAACTGTTTTTT. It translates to CSARDRARWAEKLFF.